This T cell receptor beta chain came from a study of blood T cells in healthy people across ages. In germline, CDR1 is LGHNA, CDR2 YNFKEQ. The CDR3 runs to 15 residues. Trimming took off 8 bases at V and 5 bases at J, with 21 bases between the two ends. It was with a sample-barcoded 5' primer and a J-beta primer mix that a second PCR of about 6 to 11 cycles was run. TCRdb re-called the 5' RACE reads through MiXCR, storing one row per CDR3 protein. The sample includes more than 900,000 distinct CDR3 sequences, 25% to 35% of them seen just once. These data were also reused for a study on T cells of mothers and their children.

The chain joins TRBV4-2 to TRBJ1-1, with D tentatively TRBD1 (5 bases). The source material was blood. The sequence was obtained from a woman between 40 and 50 years old in good health. In nucleotides, the CDR3 is TGTGCCAGCTACTCTACCGGGACGGGGCAAACTGAAGCTTTCTTT. This codes for CASYSTGTGQTEAFF.